The clone carrying this T cell receptor (beta chain) was seen a few times. This sample stems from a study of CD4+ T cells in melanoma. Assay used: immunoSEQ multiplex PCR; TCRdb lists only in-frame clones, some missing. The sample lists about 50,000 clones, approximately 89% occurring once. The V segment lost 6 bases and the J segment 9 bases; nucleotides outside the gene matches: 7. This CDR3 spans 13 amino acids. Germline assignment: CDR1 SGHTA and CDR2 FQGTGA. The TCR sequence derives from a human donor with melanoma. Material for sequencing was peripheral blood. The rearrangement joins TRBV7-3 to TRBJ2-1; TRBD1 matches at 8 bases. The CDR3 loop reads CASSDGQGGEQFF. The CDR3, as DNA: TGTGCCAGCAGTGATGGACAGGGAGGTGAGCAGTTCTTC.